This T cell receptor beta chain stems from a study of metastatic and nonmetastatic thyroid tumors. Thyroid surgery had not been preceded by any treatment in any patient. TCRdb re-analyzed the PCR reads through MiXCR. This sample has about 69,000 clones; more than 13% occur once, and the top ten carry approximately 6.1%. The source of this sequence is a male donor with papillary thyroid cancer or a benign thyroid nodule (not recorded which). Some clones in this sample may be carry-over from other donors' samples. Material for sequencing was blood.

The CDR3 coding sequence is TGTGCCAGCAGTGCTCGCCGCACTAGCGTGTTATACAATGAGCAGTTCTTC. Its translation: CASSARRTSVLYNEQFF. The chain carries TRBV12-3 or TRBV12-4 and TRBJ2-1; 7 positions match TRBD2. Trimming at V came to 5 bases and at J to 4 bases, leaving 14 bases not matched to a gene. The CDR3 consists of 17 residues.